The TCR beta chain under discussion was sequenced for a study of blood T cell repertoires in COVID-19. At the level of the study: T cells, B-cell-depleted T cells, or PBMCs provided the cDNA or gDNA that served as material.

The cohort comprised adults aged roughly 18 to 95 years residing in 24 US areas. Germline V CDR1 and CDR2: LNHDA, SQIVND (reference sequence). This CDR3 has 16 residues. V lost 3 bases, J lost 0 bases, and 14 bases lay in between. This table comes from immunoSEQ multiplex PCR, and its TCRdb copy is limited to in-frame clones, with some not included. The table includes about 210,000 clones, about 86% detected once. Sequencing was performed on PBMCs or T cells enriched from blood (not recorded which). The source of this sequence is a woman in her 50s with acute COVID-19. V gene TRBV19 combines with J gene TRBJ1-1; D not resolved. CDR3 in DNA: TGTGCCAGTAGTATTTTATCAACAGCCATGAACACTGAAGCTTTCTTT. This codes for CASSILSTAMNTEAFF.